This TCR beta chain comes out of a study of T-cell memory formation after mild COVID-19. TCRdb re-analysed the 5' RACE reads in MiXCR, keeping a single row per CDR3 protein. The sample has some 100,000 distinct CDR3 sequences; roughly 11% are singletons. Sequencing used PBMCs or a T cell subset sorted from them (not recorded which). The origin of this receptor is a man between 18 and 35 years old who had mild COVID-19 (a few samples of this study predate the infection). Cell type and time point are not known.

The CDR3 spells CSVVGSGGGETQYF. The CDR3 nucleotides read TGCAGCGTTGTAGGATCAGGGGGGGGAGAGACCCAGTACTTC. The gene calls are TRBV29-1 and TRBJ2-5; D assignment may be TRBD1 or TRBD2 (7 bases each). CDR3 size: 14 residues. In germline, CDR1 is SQVTM, CDR2 ANQGSEA. V was shortened by 4 bases and J by 4 bases, with 16 bases between the two germline ends.